Below, 31 T cell receptor beta chains from the same sample are listed, as sequenced in a study of T cells in narcolepsy. Only in-frame clones appear in the TCRdb table, and some are missing; sequencing was by immunoSEQ multiplex PCR. Seen here are about 30,000 clones, around 75% observed once, and the top ten hold over 0.95%. Source material: CD45RA- memory CD4+ T cells from PBMCs. The receptors derive from a human donor with narcolepsy.

The chain joins TRBV29-1 to TRBJ1-2; D is possibly TRBD1 (6 bases). This CDR3 is built from 15 residues. V lost 1 base and J 2 bases, leaving 14 bases between the germline ends. The V gene's germline CDR1 is SQVTM and CDR2 ANQGSEA. CDR3 bases: TGCAGCGTTGAAGGCAGGGGAGTAGAAAACTATGGCTACACCTTC. Protein sequence: CSVEGRGVENYGYTF.

V gene TRBV6-5 combines with J gene TRBJ2-7; D gene unclear. V shed 6 bases and J shed 4 bases, with 13 bases lying between them. The CDR3 runs 13 residues. In germline, CDR1 is MNHEY, CDR2 SVGAGI. DNA for the CDR3: TGTGCCAGCAGCCCCTGGAGAGCGTACGAGCAGTACTTC. Amino acids: CASSPWRAYEQYF.

This chain joins TRBV30 and TRBJ1-5; a possible D gene is TRBD1 (5 bases). CDR3 length: 13 amino acids. The germline V and J ends were trimmed by 5 bases and 3 bases, with 11 bases remaining between them. Per germline, CDR1 GTSNPN and CDR2 SVGIG (reference sequence). The CDR3 coding sequence is TGTGCCTGGCGACGGGACGACAATCAGCCCCAGCATTTT. This gives the protein CAWRRDDNQPQHF.

The chain is built from TRBV4-3 and TRBJ2-2; 9 nucleotides line up with TRBD1. This CDR3 has 17 amino acids. V dropped 0 bases and J dropped 4; count of bases not matched to a gene: 6. CDR1 is LGHNA and CDR2 is YSLEER in the germline V gene. The CDR3 DNA reads TGCGCCAGCAGCCAAGATCGAGGACAGGGGAGCACCGGGGAGCTGTTTTTT. Translating gives CASSQDRGQGSTGELFF.

The chain couples TRBV5-8 to TRBJ2-1, with TRBD2 matching over 10 bases. CDR1 and CDR2 (germline): SGHTS, YDEGEE. J was trimmed by 8 bases and V by 2 bases; bases with no gene match: 7. CDR3 size: 15 residues. The CDR3 region has the DNA TGTGCCAGCAGCTTCTCGGGACTAGCGCTCGATGAGCAGTTCTTC. Amino acid sequence: CASSFSGLALDEQFF.

CDR3 in DNA: TGTGCCAGCAGCTTGATGGCGGGGACTGAAGCTTTCTTT. This sequence encodes CASSLMAGTEAFF. V is TRBV5-6 and J is TRBJ1-1; D is ambiguous. The CDR3 is 13 residues long. Trimming took 1 base from V and 5 from J, leaving 9 bases between them. The germline gives CDR1 SGHDT, CDR2 YYEEEE.

The chain employs TRBV5-1 and TRBJ2-7; 13 nucleotides agree with TRBD2. After removal of 4 bases from V and 5 bases from J, the junction contained 6 bases not matched to a gene. Germline V lookup: CDR1 SGHRS, CDR2 YFSETQ. The CDR3 is 15 residues long. In DNA form, the CDR3 reads TGCGCCAGCAGCGGAACTAGCGGGAGGGCCAACGAGCAGTACTTC. Translation: CASSGTSGRANEQYF.

This chain links TRBV15 with TRBJ2-5, with D uncertain. The germline CDR1 and CDR2 sequences are LNHNV and YYDKDF (reference sequence). The V and J ends lost 1 base and 5 bases respectively, with 14 bases between them. The CDR3 runs 15 residues. CDR3: CATSRVNLARETQYF. In DNA form, the CDR3 reads TGTGCCACCAGCAGAGTAAATCTCGCTAGGGAGACCCAGTACTTC.

This chain connects TRBV27 to TRBJ2-7; 11 nucleotides match TRBD2. V shed 2 bases and J 3 bases; nucleotides not matched to a gene: 3. CDR1 MNHEY and CDR2 SMNVEV come from the germline V gene (reference sequence). This CDR3 spans 15 amino acids. The CDR3 region is CASSLGLAGGYEQYF. The CDR3 DNA reads TGTGCCAGCAGTTTAGGTCTAGCGGGGGGCTACGAGCAGTACTTC.

V usage is TRBV7-2 and J usage is TRBJ2-7, with 8 bases that match TRBD2. The CDR3 extends over 15 amino acids. Looked up from germline, CDR1 is SGHTA and CDR2 is FQGNSA. V lost 5 bases and J lost 4; bases outside the gene matches: 10. CDR3 protein: CASSTRSGSEYEQYF. In DNA form, the CDR3 reads TGTGCCAGCAGCACGAGAAGCGGGAGTGAATACGAGCAGTACTTC.

The chain links TRBV6-7 to TRBJ1-6; possible D gene TRBD1, 5 bases. TRBV6-7 is sorted into the ORF group, with uncertain function. The CDR3 spans 16 residues. V was pared by 2 bases and J by 8 bases, with 16 bases between. CDR3 coding DNA: TGTGCCAGCAGTTACGGGGGAGACGGGTGGGATTCACCCCTCCACTTT. It specifies CASSYGGDGWDSPLHF.

Notes on this clone: The same CDR3 can be traced to other DNA sequences in this sample. This chain joins TRBV5-6 and TRBJ2-1; D is perhaps TRBD1 (6 bases). V was clipped by 6 bases and J by 0 bases, with 13 bases between them. The CDR3 loop spans 15 amino acids. CDR1 and CDR2 from the germline V gene are SGHDT and YYEEEE. The CDR3, as DNA: TGTGCCAGCACCTCAGGGGTTAGCTCCTACAATGAGCAGTTCTTC. Amino acids: CASTSGVSSYNEQFF.

The chain links TRBV9 to TRBJ2-2, with D hard to call. The CDR3 length is 15 residues. In germline, CDR1 is SGDLS, CDR2 YYNGEE. Trimming took 0 bases from V and 2 from J, leaving 8 bases between them. As DNA, the CDR3 is TGTGCCAGCAGCGTAGCCACAGCTAACACCGGGGAGCTGTTTTTT. Encoded protein: CASSVATANTGELFF.

This sequence joins TRBV18 and TRBJ2-7; a possible D gene is TRBD1 (6 bases). Germline V gene lookup returns CDR1 KGHSH and CDR2 LQKENI. Deletions cut 3 bases from V and 7 bases from J, with 22 bases between. The CDR3 sequence is 16 residues long. The CDR3 spells CASSPGTPSGVGEQYF. The CDR3 DNA reads TGTGCCAGCTCACCGGGCACACCCTCAGGGGTGGGTGAGCAGTACTTC.

This chain uses TRBV7-3 with TRBJ2-1, with D possibly matching TRBD1 (6 bases). Trimming cost V 5 bases and J 6 bases, with 17 bases left between them. CDR3 length equals 15 residues. The germline CDR1 and CDR2 sequences are SGHTA and FQGTGA. CDR3 amino acids: CASSIMDRSFNEQFF. CDR3 nucleotide sequence: TGTGCCAGCAGCATCATGGACAGAAGCTTCAATGAGCAGTTCTTC.

The chain recombines TRBV29-1 with TRBJ2-7; 11 bases align to TRBD2. Per germline, CDR1 SQVTM and CDR2 ANQGSEA. V shed 7 bases and J 5 bases; nucleotides not matched to a gene: 7. This CDR3 contains 13 residues. In DNA, the CDR3 is TGCAGCGCCGGGACTAGCGGAATAAACGAGCAGTACTTC. The encoded protein is CSAGTSGINEQYF.

Only a few counts were recorded for this clone. The V call is TRBV2, the J call TRBJ2-2, with TRBD2 matching 8 bases. This CDR3 has 14 amino acids. Germline CDR1 and CDR2: SNHLY and FYNNEI. J was trimmed by 5 bases and V by 8 bases; bases with no gene match: 7. DNA of the CDR3: TGTGCCAGCGAGAGCGGGGGAGGGACCGGGGAGCTGTTTTTT. Amino acid sequence: CASESGGGTGELFF. The complete variable domain, with remaining parts taken from reference TRBV2 and TRBJ2-2, reads EPEVTQTPSHQVTQMGQEVILRCVPISNHLYFYWYRQILGQKVEFLVSFYNNEISEKSEIFDDQFSVERPDGSNFTLKIRSTKLEDSAMYFCASESGGGTGELFFGEGSRLTVL.

The chain has TRBV5-1 and TRBJ2-7; D is possibly TRBD1 (6 bases). CDR3 length equals 14 residues. The germline gives CDR1 SGHRS, CDR2 YFSETQ. V lost 7 bases to trimming and J lost 4 bases, with 18 bases between them. CDR3 loop: CASRWTVKAYEQYF. CDR3 DNA: TGCGCCAGCCGCTGGACAGTGAAGGCTTACGAGCAGTACTTC.

The V call is TRBV19, the J call TRBJ2-7; 11 positions agree with TRBD2. The CDR3 is 15 residues long. The J segment lost 4 bases and the V segment lost 3 bases, leaving 5 bases of the junction unmatched. Per germline, CDR1 LNHDA and CDR2 SQIVND (reference sequence). CDR3 nucleotide sequence: TGTGCCAGTAGTATTCCCGGGACTAGCGGTTACGAGCAGTACTTC. This encodes CASSIPGTSGYEQYF.

The CDR3 spells CASSSGRTDTQYF. In nucleotides, the CDR3 is TGTGCCAGTAGTTCCGGGAGAACAGATACGCAGTATTTT. V gene TRBV19 combines with J gene TRBJ2-3, with a possible D match to TRBD2 (6 bases). Germline-derived CDR1 and CDR2 are LNHDA and SQIVND (reference sequence). The CDR3 runs to 13 residues. Trimming took 5 bases from V and 3 from J, leaving 9 bases between them.

The chain links TRBV5-4 to TRBJ2-3; TRBD1 aligns across 11 bases. This CDR3 has 16 residues. CDR1 and CDR2 from the germline V gene are SGHNT and YYREEE (reference sequence). The J segment lost 3 bases and the V segment lost 0 bases, leaving 3 bases of the junction unmatched. The CDR3 DNA reads as TGTGCCAGCAGCTTGGGGGGACAGGGGGGAACAGATACGCAGTATTTT. This encodes CASSLGGQGGTDTQYF.

This chain joins TRBV7-6 and TRBJ2-1, with TRBD2 identical over 7 bases. CDR3 size: 16 residues. With 4 bases clipped from V and 10 bases from J, the junction kept 16 bases outside the gene matches. CDR1 and CDR2 (germline): SGHVS, FNYEAQ. CDR3 DNA sequence: TGTGCCAGCAGCTCATACCGTGGGGGGGACGCTTTCGAGCAGTTCTTC. Translation: CASSSYRGGDAFEQFF.

The rearrangement joins TRBV30 to TRBJ2-2; TRBD2 matches 11 bases. J was trimmed by 4 bases and V by 8 bases; bases with no gene match: 9. This CDR3 is 15 amino acids long. In germline, CDR1 is GTSNPN, CDR2 SVGIG (reference sequence). CDR3 sequence (DNA): TGTGCCGGAACAAGACTAGCGGGGCTCACCGGGGAGCTGTTTTTT. It yields the protein CAGTRLAGLTGELFF.

The chain recombines TRBV4-2 with TRBJ1-2, with D maybe TRBD1 (6 bases). The CDR3 length is 14 residues. Trimming left V 1 base short and J 6 bases short, with 12 bases between. CDR1 LGHNA and CDR2 YNFKEQ come from the germline V gene. Here the CDR3 DNA reads TGTGCCAGCAGCCAAGGTACAGGGAATGATGGCTACACCTTC. Amino acid sequence: CASSQGTGNDGYTF.

The chain carries TRBV4-3 and TRBJ2-3, with D perhaps matching TRBD1 or TRBD2 (5 bases each). V was shortened by 0 bases and J by 8 bases, with 6 bases between the two germline ends. CDR3 length equals 12 residues. The germline V gene has CDR1 LGHNA and CDR2 YSLEER. CDR3 loop: CASSQDGGTQYF. The DNA of the CDR3 is TGCGCCAGCAGCCAAGATGGGGGTACGCAGTATTTT.

This clone was detected only a few times. This chain links TRBV10-1 with TRBJ2-2; 7 bases are a match to TRBD1. Germline CDR1 reads WNHNN; CDR2 reads SYGVQD (reference sequence). The CDR3 totals 15 residues. J lost 0 bases, V lost 6 bases, and 4 bases had no gene match. The CDR3 sequence: CASRDGTANTGELFF. As DNA, the CDR3 is TGCGCCAGCAGGGATGGGACAGCGAACACCGGGGAGCTGTTTTTT.

This clone was recorded a few times. V gene TRBV19 combines with J gene TRBJ2-4; 8 nucleotides line up with TRBD2. Germline V CDR1 and CDR2: LNHDA, SQIVND (reference sequence). The ends lost 3 bases at V and 0 bases at J; junction bases unmatched: 13. The CDR3 covers 19 residues. As DNA, the CDR3 is TGTGCCAGTAGTATCCCCGGGCTAGCGGGTCAACTAGCCAAAAACATTCAGTACTTC. Translated, it gives CASSIPGLAGQLAKNIQYF.

The chain joins TRBV7-2 to TRBJ1-2; TRBD1 aligns across 9 bases. V gave up 1 base and J gave up 7 bases; unmatched junction bases: 19. Looked up from germline, CDR1 is SGHTA and CDR2 is FQGNSA. The CDR3 totals 19 residues. The CDR3, as DNA: TGTGCCAGCAGCTTAGGCGCTAGGACAGATACAGGGGGCATAGGTGGCTACACCTTC. The encoded protein is CASSLGARTDTGGIGGYTF.

The rearrangement links TRBV27 to TRBJ2-2; possibly TRBD1 for D (5 bases). With 10 bases removed from V and 1 base from J, the gap between germline ends came to 19 bases. The CDR3 sequence is 16 residues long. CDR1 MNHEY and CDR2 SMNVEV come from the germline V gene (reference sequence). The CDR3 spells CAKGVGWTMNTGELFF. The DNA of the CDR3 is TGTGCCAAAGGGGTAGGGTGGACAATGAACACCGGGGAGCTGTTTTTT.

J is TRBJ2-3 and V is TRBV23-1; D possibly corresponds to TRBD2 (6 bases). TRBV23-1 is an ORF, and what it does is uncertain. This CDR3 region has 14 residues. The ends were cut back, 11 bases at V and 0 bases at J, with 15 bases in the middle. The CDR3 nucleotides are TGCGCCGCCCTTCTAGCGAGCAGCACAGATACGCAGTATTTT. Protein product: CAALLASSTDTQYF.

This clone was seen a single time. The rearrangement links TRBV28 to TRBJ1-1; D might be TRBD1 (5 bases). The germline V gene has CDR1 MDHEN and CDR2 SYDVKM. V shed 8 bases and J shed 0 bases, with 10 bases lying between them. CDR3 length equals 13 residues. Written as DNA, the CDR3 is TGTGCCAGCTACGGACACATGAACACTGAAGCTTTCTTT. This translates into CASYGHMNTEAFF.